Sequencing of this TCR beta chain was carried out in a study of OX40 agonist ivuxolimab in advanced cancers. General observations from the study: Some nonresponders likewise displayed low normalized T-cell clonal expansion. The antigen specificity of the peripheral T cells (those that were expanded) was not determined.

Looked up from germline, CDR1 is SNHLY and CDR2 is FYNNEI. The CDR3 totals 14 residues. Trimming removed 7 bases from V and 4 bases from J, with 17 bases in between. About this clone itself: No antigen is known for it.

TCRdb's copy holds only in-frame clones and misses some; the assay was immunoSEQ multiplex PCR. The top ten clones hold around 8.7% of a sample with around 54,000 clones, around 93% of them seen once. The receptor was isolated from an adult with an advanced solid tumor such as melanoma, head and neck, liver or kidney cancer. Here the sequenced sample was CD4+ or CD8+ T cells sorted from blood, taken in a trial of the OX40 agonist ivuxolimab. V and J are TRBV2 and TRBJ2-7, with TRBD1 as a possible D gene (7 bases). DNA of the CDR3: TGTGCCAGCACCTCGGAGGGGGCGCGTTACGAGCAGTACTTC. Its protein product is CASTSEGARYEQYF.